This T cell receptor beta chain comes out of a study of spatial heterogeneity in lung cancer. On the study more broadly: Alpha-chain sequences were consistently detected less often than beta-chain sequences. Bulk RNA-seq from matched material yielded a T cell module score that correlated strongly with TCR transcript counts in tumor regions. Study results and limitations: Tumor mutation counts were tracked by expanded intratumoral alpha and beta TCR counts.

The CDR3 runs to 15 residues. V was cut by 2 bases and J by 0 bases, with 8 bases left in between. Germline values: CDR1 MNHEY, CDR2 SVGEGT. Time point: sample taken at primary tumor resection. Patients with untreated early-stage non-small cell lung cancer, numbering 72, were the donors. The authors sequenced whole RNA from tumor, nontumor lung or frozen PBMC without sorting. This clonotype is large in the sample. The antigen is not known. In TCRdb, the 5' RACE reads were re-called with MiXCR into one record per CDR3 protein. This table holds around 950 distinct CDR3 sequences, around 4% found once. This sequence was found in a male donor with early-stage non-small cell lung cancer. The chain has TRBV6-2 or TRBV6-3 and TRBJ2-1; D is unresolved. The starting material was lung tumor tissue, obtained at surgery. CDR3 in amino acids: CASSYVHSSYNEQFF. The CDR3 coding sequence is TGTGCCAGCAGTTACGTCCATAGCTCCTACAATGAGCAGTTCTTC.